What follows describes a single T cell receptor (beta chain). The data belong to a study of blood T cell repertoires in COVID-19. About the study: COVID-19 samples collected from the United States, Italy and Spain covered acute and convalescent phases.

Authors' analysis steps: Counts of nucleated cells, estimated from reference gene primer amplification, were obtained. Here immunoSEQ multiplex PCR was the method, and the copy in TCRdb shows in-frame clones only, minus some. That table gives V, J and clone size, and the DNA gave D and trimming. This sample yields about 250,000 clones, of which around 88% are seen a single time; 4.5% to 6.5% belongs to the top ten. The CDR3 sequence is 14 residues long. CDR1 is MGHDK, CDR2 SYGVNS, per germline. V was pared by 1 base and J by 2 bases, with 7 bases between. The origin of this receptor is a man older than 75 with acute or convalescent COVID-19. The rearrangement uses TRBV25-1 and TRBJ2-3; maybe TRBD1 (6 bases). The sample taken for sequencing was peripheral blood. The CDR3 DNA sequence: TGTGCCAGCAGTGAATGGACAGACACAGATACGCAGTATTTT. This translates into CASSEWTDTDTQYF.